This TCR beta chain emerged from a study of blood T cell repertoires in COVID-19. Looking at the study overall: The United States, Italy and Spain were the sources of the acute and convalescent COVID-19 samples. Nucleic acid was either cDNA or gDNA, and it came from T cells, B-cell-depleted T cells, or PBMCs.

A few counts support this clone. Germline-derived CDR1 and CDR2 are MNHEY and SVGEGT. The CDR3 totals 16 residues. V was clipped by 2 bases and J by 0 bases, with 11 bases between them. Per the original methods: How many nucleated cells were present was estimated from reference gene primer amplification. The data were produced by immunoSEQ multiplex PCR, yet TCRdb's version contains in-frame clones alone and is incomplete. V, J and clone size derive from that table, while D and trimming were established from the DNA sequence. The table shows just under 45,000 clones, with 75% to 90% occurring only once.

The sequenced material came from peripheral blood. The rearrangement links TRBV6-2 or TRBV6-3 to TRBJ2-1; D unresolved. The TCR sequence derives from a woman of 80 years or more in a cohort sampled during active or convalescent COVID-19. CDR3 DNA: TGTGCCAGCAGTTACGGAGAAACGCTCTCCTACAATGAGCAGTTCTTC. It encodes CASSYGETLSYNEQFF.